This T cell receptor (beta chain) originates from a study of cytomegalovirus exposure and HLA in healthy donors. Study-level results: Using the classifier, cytomegalovirus status was reportedly diagnosed with high specificity and sensitivity. The analysis excluded some indistinguishable V segments, including TRBV6-2 and TRBV6-3.

Both 60 Vbeta primers and 13 Jbeta primers went into the PCR. Profiling relied on immunoSEQ multiplex PCR, and the TCRdb table lists in-frame clones only, not all of them. The sample has 130,000 to 150,000 clones; over 75% are singletons. This CDR3 spans 14 amino acids. CDR1 and CDR2 from the germline V gene are MNHEY and SVGAGI. The ends were cut back, 7 bases at V and 2 bases at J, with 13 bases in the middle. In the case of this clone: What it binds is unknown.

This clonotype was sampled from a woman aged 25 to 39 in good health and CMV-seronegative. The chain recombines TRBV6-5 with TRBJ2-3; no reliable D call. Sequenced material: PBMCs. CDR3 region: CASKNSQYTDTQYF. The CDR3 DNA sequence: TGTGCCAGCAAGAACAGCCAATACACAGATACGCAGTATTTT.